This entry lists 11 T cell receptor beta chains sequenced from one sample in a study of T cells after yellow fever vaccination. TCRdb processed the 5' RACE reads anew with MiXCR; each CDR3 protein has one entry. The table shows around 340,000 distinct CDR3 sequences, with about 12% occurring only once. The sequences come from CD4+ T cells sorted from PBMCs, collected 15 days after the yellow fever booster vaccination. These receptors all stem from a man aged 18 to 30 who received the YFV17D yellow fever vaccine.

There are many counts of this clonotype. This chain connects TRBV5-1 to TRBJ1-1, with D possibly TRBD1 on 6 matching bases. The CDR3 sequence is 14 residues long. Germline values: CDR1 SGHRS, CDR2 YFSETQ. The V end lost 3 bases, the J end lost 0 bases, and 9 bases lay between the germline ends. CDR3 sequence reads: CASSSDSMNTEAFF. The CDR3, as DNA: TGCGCCAGCAGCTCGGACAGCATGAACACTGAAGCTTTCTTT.

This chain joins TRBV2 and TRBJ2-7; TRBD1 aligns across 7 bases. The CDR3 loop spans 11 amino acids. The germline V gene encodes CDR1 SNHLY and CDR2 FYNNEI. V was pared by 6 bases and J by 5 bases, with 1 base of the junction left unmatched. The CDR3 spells CASRGQHEQYF. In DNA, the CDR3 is TGTGCCAGCAGGGGACAGCACGAGCAGTACTTC.

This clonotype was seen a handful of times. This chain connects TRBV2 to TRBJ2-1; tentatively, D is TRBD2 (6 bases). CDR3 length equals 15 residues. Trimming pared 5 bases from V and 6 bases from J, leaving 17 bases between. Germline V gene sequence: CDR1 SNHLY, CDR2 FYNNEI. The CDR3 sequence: CASSRDSQRSNEQFF. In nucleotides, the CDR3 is TGTGCCAGCAGTCGGGACTCCCAGCGCTCCAATGAGCAGTTCTTC.

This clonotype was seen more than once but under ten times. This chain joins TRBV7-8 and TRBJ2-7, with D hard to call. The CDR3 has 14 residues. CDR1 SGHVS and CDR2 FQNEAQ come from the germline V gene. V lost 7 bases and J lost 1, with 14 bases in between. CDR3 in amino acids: CASKTGTGSYEQYF. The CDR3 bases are TGTGCCAGCAAAACGGGTACCGGGTCCTACGAGCAGTACTTC.

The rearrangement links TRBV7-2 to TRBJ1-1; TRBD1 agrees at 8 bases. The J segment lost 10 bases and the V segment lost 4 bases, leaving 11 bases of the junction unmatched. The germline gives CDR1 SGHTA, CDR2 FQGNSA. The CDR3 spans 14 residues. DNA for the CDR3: TGTGCCAGCAGCTCCTATGACAGGGGAAGGGCAGCTTTCTTT. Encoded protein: CASSSYDRGRAAFF.

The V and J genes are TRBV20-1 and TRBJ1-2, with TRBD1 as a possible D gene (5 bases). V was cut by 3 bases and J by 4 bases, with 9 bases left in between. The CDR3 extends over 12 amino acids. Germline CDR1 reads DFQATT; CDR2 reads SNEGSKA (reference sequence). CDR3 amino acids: CSARDKTYGYTF. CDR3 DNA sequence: TGCAGTGCTAGGGACAAGACCTATGGCTACACCTTC.

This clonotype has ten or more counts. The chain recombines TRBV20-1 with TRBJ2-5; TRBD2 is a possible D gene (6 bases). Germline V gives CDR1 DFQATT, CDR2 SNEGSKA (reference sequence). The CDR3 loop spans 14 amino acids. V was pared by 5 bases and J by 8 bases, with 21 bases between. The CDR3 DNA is TGCAGTGCTGGGCCCTTATTAGTGGGGGGAACCCAGTACTTC. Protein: CSAGPLLVGGTQYF.

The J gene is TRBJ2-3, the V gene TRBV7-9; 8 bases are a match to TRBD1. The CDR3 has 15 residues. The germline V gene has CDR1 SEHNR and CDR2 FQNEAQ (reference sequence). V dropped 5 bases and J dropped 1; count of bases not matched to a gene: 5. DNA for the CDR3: TGTGCCAGCAGCGCCGGACAGGGAGGCACAGATACGCAGTATTTT. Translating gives CASSAGQGGTDTQYF.

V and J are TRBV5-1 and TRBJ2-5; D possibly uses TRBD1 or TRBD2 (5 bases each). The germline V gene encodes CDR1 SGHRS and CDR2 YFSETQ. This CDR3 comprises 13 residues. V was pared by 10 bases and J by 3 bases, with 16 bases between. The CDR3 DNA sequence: TGCGCCGGACATCCGGGACCCGAAGAGACCCAGTACTTC. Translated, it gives CAGHPGPEETQYF.

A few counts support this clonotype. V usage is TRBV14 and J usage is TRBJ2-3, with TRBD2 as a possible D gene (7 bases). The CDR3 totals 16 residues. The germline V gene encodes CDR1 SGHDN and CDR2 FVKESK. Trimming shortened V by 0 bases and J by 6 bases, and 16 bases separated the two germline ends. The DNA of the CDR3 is TGTGCCAGCAGCCAAGATCATGGGGGGGGCCATGATACGCAGTATTTT. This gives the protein CASSQDHGGGHDTQYF.

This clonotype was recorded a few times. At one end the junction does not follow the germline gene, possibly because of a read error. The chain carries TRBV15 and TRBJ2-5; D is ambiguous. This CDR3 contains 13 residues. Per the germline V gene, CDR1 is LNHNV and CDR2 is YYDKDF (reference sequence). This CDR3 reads CATSRPNQAQSHF. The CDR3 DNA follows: TGTGCCACCAGCAGGCCCAATCAGGCCCAGTCCCACTTC. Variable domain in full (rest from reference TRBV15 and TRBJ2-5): DAMVIQNPRYQVTQFGKPVTLSCSQTLNHNVMYWYQQKSSQAPKLLFHYYDKDFNNEADTPDNFQSRRPNTSFCFLDIRSPGLGDTAMYLCATSRPNQAQSHFGPGTRLLVL.